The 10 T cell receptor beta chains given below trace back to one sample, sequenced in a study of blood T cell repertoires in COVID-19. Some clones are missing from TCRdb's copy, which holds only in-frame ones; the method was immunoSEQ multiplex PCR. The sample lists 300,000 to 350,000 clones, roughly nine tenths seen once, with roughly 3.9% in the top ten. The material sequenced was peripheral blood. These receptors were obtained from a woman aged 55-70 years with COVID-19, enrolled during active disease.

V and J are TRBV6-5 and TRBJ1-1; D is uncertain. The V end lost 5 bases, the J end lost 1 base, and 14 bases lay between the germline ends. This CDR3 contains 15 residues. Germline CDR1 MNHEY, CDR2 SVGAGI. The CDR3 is CASSTTTRRNTEAFF. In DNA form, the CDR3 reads TGTGCCAGCAGTACGACGACCAGGCGGAACACTGAAGCTTTCTTT.

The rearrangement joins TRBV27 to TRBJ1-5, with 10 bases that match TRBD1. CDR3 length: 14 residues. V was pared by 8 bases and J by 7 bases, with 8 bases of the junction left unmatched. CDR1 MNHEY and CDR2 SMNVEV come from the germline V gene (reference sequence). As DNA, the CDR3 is TGTGCCAGCTACTGGGGACAGGGGAGGCAGCCCCAGCATTTT. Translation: CASYWGQGRQPQHF.

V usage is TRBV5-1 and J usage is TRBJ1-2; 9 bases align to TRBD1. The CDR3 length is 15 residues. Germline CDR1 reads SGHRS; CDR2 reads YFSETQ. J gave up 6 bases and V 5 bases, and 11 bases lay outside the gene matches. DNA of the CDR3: TGCGCCAGCAGTTCTGCCTCCGGGACAGGGAATGGCTACACCTTC. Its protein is CASSSASGTGNGYTF.

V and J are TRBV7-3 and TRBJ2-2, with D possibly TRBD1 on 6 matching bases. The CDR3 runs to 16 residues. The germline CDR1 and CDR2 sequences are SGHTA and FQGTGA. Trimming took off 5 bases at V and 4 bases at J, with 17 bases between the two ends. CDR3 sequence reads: CASSIQGRGLTGELFF. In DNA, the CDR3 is TGTGCCAGCAGCATACAGGGAAGGGGTCTCACCGGGGAGCTGTTTTTT.

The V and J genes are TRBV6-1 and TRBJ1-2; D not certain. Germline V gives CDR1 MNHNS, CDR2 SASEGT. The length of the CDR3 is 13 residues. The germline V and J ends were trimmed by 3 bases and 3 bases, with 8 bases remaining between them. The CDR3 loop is CASSEVSYYGYTF. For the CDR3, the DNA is TGTGCCAGCAGTGAGGTTAGCTACTATGGCTACACCTTC.

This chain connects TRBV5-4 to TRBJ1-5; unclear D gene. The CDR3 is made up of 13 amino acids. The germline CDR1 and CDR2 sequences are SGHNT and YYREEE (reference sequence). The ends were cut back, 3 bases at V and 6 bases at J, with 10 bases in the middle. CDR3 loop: CASSSFAGQPQHF. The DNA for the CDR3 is TGTGCCAGCAGCTCATTCGCGGGTCAGCCCCAGCATTTT.

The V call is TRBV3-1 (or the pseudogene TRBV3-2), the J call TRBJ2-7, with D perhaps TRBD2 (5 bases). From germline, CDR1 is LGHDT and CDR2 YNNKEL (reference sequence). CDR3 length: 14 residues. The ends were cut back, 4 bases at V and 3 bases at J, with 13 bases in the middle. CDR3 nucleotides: TGTGCCAGCAGCCCTCTACGGGATCGCTACGAGCAGTACTTC. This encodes CASSPLRDRYEQYF.

The CDR3 nucleotides read TGTGCCAGCCCCCAGGGGGGATTTTCCTATGGCTACACCTTC. Protein product: CASPQGGFSYGYTF. V and J are TRBV2 and TRBJ1-2; 7 nucleotides agree with TRBD1. Looked up from germline, CDR1 is SNHLY and CDR2 is FYNNEI. The ends lost 8 bases at V and 4 bases at J; junction bases unmatched: 10. This CDR3 is built from 14 residues.

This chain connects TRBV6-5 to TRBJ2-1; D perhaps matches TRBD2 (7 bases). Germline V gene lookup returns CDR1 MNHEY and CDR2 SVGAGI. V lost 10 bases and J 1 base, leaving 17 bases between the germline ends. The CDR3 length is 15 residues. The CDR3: CATRGAGLSYNEQFF. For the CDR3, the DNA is TGTGCCACCAGGGGAGCGGGACTGTCCTACAATGAGCAGTTCTTC.

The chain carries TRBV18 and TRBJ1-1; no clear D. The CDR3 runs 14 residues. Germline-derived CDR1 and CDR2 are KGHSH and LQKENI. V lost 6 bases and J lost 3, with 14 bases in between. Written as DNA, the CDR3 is TGTGCCAGCTCGGTGGCGGGGTTCGACACTGAAGCTTTCTTT. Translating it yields CASSVAGFDTEAFF.